A selection of T cell receptor beta chains follows, all from one sample in a study of CD8 T cells in ankylosing spondylitis. TCRdb re-analysed the 5' RACE reads in MiXCR, keeping a single row per CDR3 protein. The sample shows a few hundred thousand distinct CDR3 sequences, approximately 20% of them seen only once. The sample was blood, either unsorted or a sorted T cell fraction (not recorded which). All receptors derive from a male donor with ankylosing spondylitis. CDR3s leave out the opening cysteine and the closing phenylalanine or tryptophan. A D gene is named only where the DNA matches it firmly.

j_call | d_call | v_call | cdr3_aa
TRBJ2-2 | NA | TRBV6-1 | ASQRGLGGKRHTGELF
TRBJ2-1 | TRBD2 | TRBV14 | ASSRGLGGRPYNEQF
TRBJ1-4 | NA | TRBV12-3/TRBV12-4 | ASSFGTLNEKLF
TRBJ1-3 | NA | TRBV20-1 | SATGAPLTRNTIY
TRBJ1-1 | TRBD1 | TRBV5-1 | ASSLQQGARRGAF
TRBJ2-7 | TRBD1 | TRBV28 | ASRDRGPTYEQY
TRBJ2-2 | NA | TRBV12-3/TRBV12-4 | ASSAGTLNTGELF
TRBJ2-5 | TRBD2 | TRBV9 | ASSVGVASGGQETQY
TRBJ1-6 | NA | TRBV4-2 | ASSQAWRSPLH
TRBJ2-3 | NA | TRBV24-1 | ATSDRGAGGTFTDTQY
TRBJ2-3 | TRBD2 | TRBV18 | ASSPPSGRSDTQY
TRBJ2-1 | TRBD2 | TRBV7-2 | ASSLVAGLGGYNEQF
TRBJ2-3 | TRBD1 | TRBV20-1 | SAMWTGQGTDTQY
TRBJ2-3 | NA | TRBV5-1 | ASGALARTDTQY
TRBJ2-7 | NA | TRBV7-2 | ASSLGLGAQTYEQY
TRBJ2-2 | NA | TRBV29-1 | SVEDDPSSANTGELF
TRBJ1-5 | TRBD1 | TRBV18 | ASSDRGDQPQH
TRBJ2-2 | TRBD2 | TRBV15 | ATSRDLGGLGDGELF
TRBJ2-4 | TRBD1 | TRBV11-2 | ASSLLPRIQGGLNIQY
TRBJ2-1 | TRBD2 | TRBV5-6 | ASSLDLAGENEQF
TRBJ2-1 | TRBD2 | TRBV28 | ASRPAGGPSYNEQF